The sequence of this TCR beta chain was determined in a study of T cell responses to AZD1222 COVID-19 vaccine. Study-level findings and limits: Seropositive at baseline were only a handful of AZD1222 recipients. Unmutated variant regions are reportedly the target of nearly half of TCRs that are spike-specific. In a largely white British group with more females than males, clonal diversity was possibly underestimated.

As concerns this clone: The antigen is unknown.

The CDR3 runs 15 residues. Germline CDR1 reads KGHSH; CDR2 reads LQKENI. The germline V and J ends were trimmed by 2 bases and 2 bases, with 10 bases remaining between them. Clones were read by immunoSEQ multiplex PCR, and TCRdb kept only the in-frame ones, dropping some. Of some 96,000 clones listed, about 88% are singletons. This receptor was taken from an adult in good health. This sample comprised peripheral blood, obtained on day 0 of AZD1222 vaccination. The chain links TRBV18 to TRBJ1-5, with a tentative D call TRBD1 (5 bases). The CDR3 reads CASSPSGTGNQPQHF. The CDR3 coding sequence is TGTGCCAGCTCACCAAGCGGGACGGGCAATCAGCCCCAGCATTTT.